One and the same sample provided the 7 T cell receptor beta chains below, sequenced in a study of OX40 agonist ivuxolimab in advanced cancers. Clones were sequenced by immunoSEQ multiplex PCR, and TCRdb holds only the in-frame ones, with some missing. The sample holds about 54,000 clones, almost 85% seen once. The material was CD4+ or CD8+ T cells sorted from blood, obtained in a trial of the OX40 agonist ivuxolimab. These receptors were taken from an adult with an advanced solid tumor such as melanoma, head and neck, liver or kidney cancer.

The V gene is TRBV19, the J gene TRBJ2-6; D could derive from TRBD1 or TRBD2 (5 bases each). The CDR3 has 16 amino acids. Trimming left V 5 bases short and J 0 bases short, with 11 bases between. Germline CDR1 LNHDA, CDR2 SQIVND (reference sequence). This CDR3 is CASSRGGRSGANVLTF. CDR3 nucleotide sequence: TGTGCCAGTAGTCGGGGCGGTCGCTCTGGGGCCAACGTCCTGACTTTC.

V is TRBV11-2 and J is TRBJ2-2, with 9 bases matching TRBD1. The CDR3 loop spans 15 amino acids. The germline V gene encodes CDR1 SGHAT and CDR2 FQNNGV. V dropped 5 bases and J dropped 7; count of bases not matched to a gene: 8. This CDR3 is CASSPVTGGHGELFF. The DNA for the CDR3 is TGTGCCAGCAGCCCAGTCACAGGGGGCCACGGGGAGCTGTTTTTT.

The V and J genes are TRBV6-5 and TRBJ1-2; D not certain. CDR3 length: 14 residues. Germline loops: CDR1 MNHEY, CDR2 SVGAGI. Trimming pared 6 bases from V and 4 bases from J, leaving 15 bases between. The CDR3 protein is CASSPSPERYGYTF. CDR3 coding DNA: TGTGCCAGCAGCCCCAGTCCGGAGCGCTATGGCTACACCTTC.

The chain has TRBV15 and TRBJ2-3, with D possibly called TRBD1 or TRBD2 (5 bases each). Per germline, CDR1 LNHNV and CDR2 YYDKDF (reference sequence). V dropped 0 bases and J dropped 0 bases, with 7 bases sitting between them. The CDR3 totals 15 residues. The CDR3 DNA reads TGTGCCACCAGCAGAGATCGGGACAGCACAGATACGCAGTATTTT. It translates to CATSRDRDSTDTQYF.

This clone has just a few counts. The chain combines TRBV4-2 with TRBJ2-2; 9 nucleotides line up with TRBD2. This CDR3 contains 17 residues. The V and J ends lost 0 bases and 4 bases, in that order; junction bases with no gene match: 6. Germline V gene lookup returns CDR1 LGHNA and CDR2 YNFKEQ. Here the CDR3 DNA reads TGTGCCAGCAGCCAAGAAAGGAGCGGGAGGCCCACCGGGGAGCTGTTTTTT. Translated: CASSQERSGRPTGELFF.

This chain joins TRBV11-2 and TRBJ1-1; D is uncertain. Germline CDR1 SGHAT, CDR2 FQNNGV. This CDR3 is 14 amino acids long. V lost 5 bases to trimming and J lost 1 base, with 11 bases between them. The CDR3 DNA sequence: TGTGCCAGCAGCAGCCGGACGGGGAACACTGAAGCTTTCTTT. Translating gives CASSSRTGNTEAFF.

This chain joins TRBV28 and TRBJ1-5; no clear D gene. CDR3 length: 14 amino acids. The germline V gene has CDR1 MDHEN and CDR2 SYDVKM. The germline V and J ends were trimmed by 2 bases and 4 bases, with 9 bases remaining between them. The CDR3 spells CASSLNGLNQPQHF. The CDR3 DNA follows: TGTGCCAGCAGTTTAAACGGGTTAAATCAGCCCCAGCATTTT.